The 23 T cell receptor beta chains in this list originate from one sample, sequenced in a study of T cell repertoires in cytomegalovirus infection (dated by TCRdb to about 2019). Reads for this sample came from an Illumina HiSeq 1500. TCRdb trimmed the raw reads at Q25, called clones with MiXCR and kept productive beta chains. Rows with one shared CDR3 protein collapse into an entry with the most common genes and DNA. The sample table holds roughly 180,000 distinct CDR3 sequences, of which 17% were seen once. The biggest ten clones account for less than 25% of the sample. Sequencing was performed on CD8+ T cells from PBMCs. All receptors come from a human donor in good health (CMV status not recorded). Some clones in this sample may be carry-over from other donors' samples.

The sample holds a few counts of this clonotype. The chain couples TRBV7-9 to TRBJ2-7, with 11 bases aligning to TRBD1. J gave up 5 bases and V 3 bases, and 6 bases lay outside the gene matches. The CDR3 has 15 amino acids. Germline V gene data show CDR1 as SEHNR and CDR2 as FQNEAQ (reference sequence). The CDR3 here is CASSFGQGAIDEQYF. The DNA of the CDR3 is TGTGCCAGCAGCTTTGGACAGGGGGCAATTGACGAGCAGTACTTC.

This clonotype was counted a few times. The CDR3 spells CASNPGGNTEAFF. The CDR3 DNA reads as TGTGCCAGCAACCCAGGGGGGAACACTGAAGCTTTCTTT. V gene TRBV7-2 combines with J gene TRBJ1-1; 7 bases are a match to TRBD1. The CDR3 contains 13 residues. Germline loops: CDR1 SGHTA, CDR2 FQGNSA. V lost 7 bases, J lost 1 base, and 3 bases stayed unmatched.

The chain links TRBV2 to TRBJ1-6, with D uncertain. Germline V gives CDR1 SNHLY, CDR2 FYNNEI. The CDR3 is 14 amino acids. Trimming cost V 7 bases and J 7 bases, with 14 bases left between them. The CDR3 reads CASTEPDTNSPLHF. CDR3 coding DNA: TGTGCCAGCACCGAACCCGACACAAATTCACCCCTCCACTTT.

To note about this clonotype: A read error may account for a junction end that differs from germline. The chain has TRBV7-7 and TRBJ2-1; 14 nucleotides agree with TRBD2. Germline V gene sequence: CDR1 SSHAT, CDR2 FNYEAQ (reference sequence). The CDR3 length is 16 residues. CDR3 amino acids: CASSFGLAGGPDEQFF. The CDR3 DNA reads TGTGCTAGCAGCTTTGGACTAGCGGGGGGCCCCGATGAGCAGTTCTTC.

There are a few counts of this clonotype. This sequence joins TRBV15 and TRBJ1-5; TRBD1 is a possible D gene (5 bases). Germline loops: CDR1 LNHNV, CDR2 YYDKDF (reference sequence). The CDR3 consists of 16 residues. Trimming stripped 3 bases from V and 7 bases from J, with 19 bases between. CDR3 protein: CATSSEGAPGGQPQHF. As DNA, the CDR3 is TGTGCCACCAGCAGTGAAGGGGCCCCCGGCGGACAGCCCCAGCATTTT. The full variable domain, rest sourced from reference TRBV15 and TRBJ1-5, is DAMVIQNPRYQVTQFGKPVTLSCSQTLNHNVMYWYQQKSSQAPKLLFHYYDKDFNNEADTPDNFQSRRPNTSFCFLDIRSPGLGDTAMYLCATSSEGAPGGQPQHFGDGTRLSIL.

A few counts support this clonotype. The chain employs TRBV6-1 and TRBJ2-1; possible D gene TRBD2, 5 bases. With 3 bases removed from V and 0 bases from J, the gap between germline ends came to 9 bases. The CDR3 runs to 15 residues. Per the germline V gene, CDR1 is MNHNS and CDR2 is SASEGT. The CDR3 nucleotides are TGTGCCAGCAGTGAGGAGGAGCCCTCCTACAATGAGCAGTTCTTC. Its translation is CASSEEEPSYNEQFF.

V gene TRBV7-6 combines with J gene TRBJ2-2; D might be TRBD1 (5 bases). V lost 5 bases to trimming and J lost 1 base, with 14 bases between them. CDR1 and CDR2 from the germline V gene are SGHVS and FNYEAQ. This CDR3 has 16 amino acids. DNA for the CDR3: TGTGCCAGCAGCACGAGGACAAGACAGAACACCGGGGAGCTGTTTTTT. This codes for CASSTRTRQNTGELFF.

The chain recombines TRBV24-1 with TRBJ1-5, with 7 bases lining up with TRBD1. Germline loops: CDR1 KGHDR, CDR2 SFDVKD. The CDR3 totals 15 residues. V lost 3 bases, J lost 3 bases, and 4 bases stayed unmatched. The CDR3 nucleotides are TGTGCCACCAGTGATCTGGGACAGCCCAATCAGCCCCAGCATTTT. Protein sequence: CATSDLGQPNQPQHF.

This clonotype has just a few counts. The chain combines TRBV4-3 with TRBJ1-2; D is possibly TRBD1 (5 bases). The germline V and J ends were trimmed by 3 bases and 4 bases, with 18 bases remaining between them. The CDR3 covers 16 residues. Germline V gives CDR1 LGHNA, CDR2 YSLEER. The CDR3: CASSHNPDKRGYGYTF. The CDR3 DNA reads TGCGCCAGCAGCCATAATCCTGACAAGAGGGGCTATGGCTACACCTTC.

This chain links TRBV4-3 with TRBJ2-2; D is perhaps TRBD1 or TRBD2 (6 bases each). Trimming removed 8 bases from V and 3 bases from J, with 19 bases in between. The germline V gene has CDR1 LGHNA and CDR2 YSLEER. CDR3 length: 16 residues. This chain's CDR3 is CASRPSRGTYTGELFF. The CDR3 bases are TGCGCCAGCCGACCCTCTAGGGGGACTTACACCGGGGAGCTGTTTTTT.

This clonotype appeared a few times. The rearrangement joins TRBV11-2 to TRBJ2-5, with D possibly being TRBD1 (6 bases). The V gene lost 5 bases and the J gene lost 1 base, with 20 bases spanning the gap. The CDR3 sequence is 17 residues long. Germline V gene sequence: CDR1 SGHAT, CDR2 FQNNGV. DNA of the CDR3: TGTGCCAGCAGCCACACATACAGGGTCGGGGTCCAAGAGACCCAGTACTTC. Residues: CASSHTYRVGVQETQYF.

V and J are TRBV7-4 and TRBJ2-2, with a tentative D call TRBD1 (5 bases). This CDR3 is 18 amino acids long. Looked up from germline, CDR1 is SGHVT and CDR2 is SQSDAQ. The V end lost 0 bases, the J end lost 2 bases, and 16 bases lay between the germline ends. CDR3 in amino acids: CASSLATSREPNTGELFF. The CDR3 coding sequence is TGTGCCAGCAGCTTAGCGACGTCCAGGGAACCAAACACCGGGGAGCTGTTTTTT.

The gene calls are TRBV5-1 and TRBJ1-5; TRBD1 aligns across 7 bases. The J segment lost 2 bases and the V segment lost 6 bases, leaving 8 bases of the junction unmatched. The CDR3 is 15 residues long. Germline CDR1 is SGHRS and CDR2 is YFSETQ. The chain's CDR3 is CASNLQGFGNQPQHF. DNA of the CDR3: TGCGCCAGCAACCTACAGGGGTTCGGCAATCAGCCCCAGCATTTT.

This clonotype showed up just a few times. V and J are TRBV11-3 and TRBJ2-5; no clear D. Between the trimmed V and J ends, which lost 5 bases and 1 base, there was a span of 14 bases. The CDR3 totals 15 residues. Germline assignment: CDR1 SGHNT and CDR2 YENEEA. CDR3 nucleotides: TGTGCCAGCAGCCCCCGGGTAGGACCCCAAGAGACCCAGTACTTC. Its translation: CASSPRVGPQETQYF.

This clonotype has at least ten counts. The V gene is TRBV7-2, the J gene TRBJ1-4; D remains unclear. Germline CDR1 SGHTA, CDR2 FQGNSA. The CDR3 sequence is 15 residues long. The V end was cut by 1 base, the J end by 0 bases, with 6 bases between. CDR3 DNA sequence: TGTGCCAGCAGCTTAGTGCTGGCAACTAATGAAAAACTGTTTTTT. Its translation is CASSLVLATNEKLFF.

V and J are TRBV7-9 and TRBJ2-2, with no clear D. Trimming removed 7 bases from V and 0 bases from J, with 15 bases in between. The CDR3 has 16 residues. Germline V lookup: CDR1 SEHNR, CDR2 FQNEAQ (reference sequence). The CDR3 here is CASTAWVPTNTGELFF. CDR3 DNA sequence: TGTGCCAGCACCGCCTGGGTACCTACGAACACCGGGGAGCTGTTTTTT.

Details on this clonotype: Sequence at one end of the junction differs from germline and may be a read error. This chain links TRBV7-8 with TRBJ1-2, with D perhaps TRBD1 (6 bases). The length of the CDR3 is 17 residues. CDR1 is SGHVS and CDR2 is FQNEAQ in the germline V gene. The CDR3 reads CASTLVRGGGTNYGYTF. CDR3 sequence (DNA): TGTGCCAGCACCTTAGTCCGGGGAGGGGGAACTAACTATGGCTACACCTTC.

This clonotype was seen a handful of times. This sequence joins TRBV29-1 and TRBJ2-6; no clear D gene. Trimming took 6 bases from V and 0 from J, leaving 6 bases between them. The CDR3 loop spans 13 amino acids. Germline V CDR1 and CDR2: SQVTM, ANQGSEA. The DNA of the CDR3 is TGCAGCGTCGATAGCTCTGGGGCCAACGTCCTGACTTTC. Amino acid sequence: CSVDSSGANVLTF.

The chain recombines TRBV20-1 with TRBJ2-3; 12 bases map to TRBD2. The CDR3 loop spans 15 amino acids. CDR1 is DFQATT, CDR2 SNEGSKA, per germline (reference sequence). V was clipped by 1 base and J by 5 bases; unmatched bases: 4. CDR3 protein: CSARASGGAVDTQYF. The CDR3 region has the DNA TGCAGTGCTAGAGCTAGCGGGGGGGCGGTAGATACGCAGTATTTT.

This chain links TRBV4-3 with TRBJ2-7; maybe TRBD1 (6 bases). The CDR3 is 17 residues long. CDR1 is LGHNA and CDR2 is YSLEER in the germline V gene. The ends were cut back, 4 bases at V and 0 bases at J, with 19 bases in the middle. The CDR3 coding sequence is TGCGCCAGCAGCCTTCATACCAGGGGTCCCCGCTCCTACGAGCAGTACTTC. Its translation: CASSLHTRGPRSYEQYF.

The rearrangement uses TRBV6-5 and TRBJ2-5, with D uncertain. Germline V gene sequence: CDR1 MNHEY, CDR2 SVGAGI. This CDR3 is 12 amino acids long. V was clipped by 5 bases and J by 5 bases, with 9 bases between them. CDR3 DNA sequence: TGTGCCAGCAGTCGGTCAAGGGAGACCCAGTACTTC. Translating gives CASSRSRETQYF.

The table lists this clonotype with a few counts. The junction and the germline gene differ at one end; a read error may be behind it. V usage is TRBV25-1 and J usage is TRBJ2-5, with D maybe TRBD1 (6 bases). Germline V CDR1 and CDR2: MGHDK, SYGVNS. This CDR3 has 18 amino acids. CDR3 in DNA: TGTGCCAACAGTGAATTAAGGGACACCTTCGGGGTTCGAGAGACCCAGTACTTC. Its translation is CANSELRDTFGVRETQYF.

This clonotype was detected a few times. The chain joins TRBV14 to TRBJ1-6, with TRBD1 as a possible D gene (5 bases). Trimming left V 1 base short and J 9 bases short, with 13 bases between. CDR3 length equals 15 residues. The germline V gene has CDR1 SGHDN and CDR2 FVKESK. CDR3: CASSQVGRAASPLHF. The CDR3 DNA is TGTGCCAGCAGCCAAGTGGGCAGGGCTGCTTCACCCCTCCACTTT.